This T cell receptor beta chain was sequenced during a study of control samples from healthy donors and cancer patients. Clones were read by immunoSEQ multiplex PCR, and TCRdb kept only the in-frame ones, dropping some. The sample yields 80,000 or so clones, 85% to 95% seen once. Trimming removed 4 bases from V and 0 bases from J, with 17 bases in between. Per the germline V gene, CDR1 is SGHDT and CDR2 is YYEEEE. The length of the CDR3 is 16 residues. The origin of this receptor is a woman aged 55 to 70 in good health. Input material: blood. This rearrangement joins TRBV5-6 to TRBJ2-7; D tentatively fits TRBD1 or TRBD2 (5 bases each). The CDR3 sequence: CASSGRDRAYSYEQYF. CDR3 in DNA: TGTGCCAGCAGCGGCCGGGACCGGGCCTACTCCTACGAGCAGTACTTC.